This T cell receptor beta chain was found in a study of shared clonotypes between healthy human individuals. Study outcomes and limitations: In contrast to clonotypes shared by all four donors, non-shared clonotypes had lower generation probabilities. Deeper or shallower sequencing was expected to change how clonotypes are shared among donors.

Profiled with immunoSEQ multiplex PCR; TCRdb holds only in-frame clones, not every one. This sample carries under 650,000 clones, about 96% of them seen once, and the ten largest clones take about 0.054%. Germline CDR1 reads SGHRS; CDR2 reads YFSETQ. V was clipped by 1 base and J by 12 bases; unmatched bases: 14. CDR3 length: 15 residues. All of the donors resided in Nashville, Tennessee, and each was a Caucasian adult. Splitting the CD4+ cells yielded a CD45RA+ naive subset and a CD45RA-negative memory subset. About this clone: Its antigen is as yet unknown.

The V call is TRBV5-1, the J call TRBJ2-5; 8 bases are a match to TRBD2. The sample consisted of naive CD4+ T cells sorted from blood. Noted subset: CD45RA+ positively selected. This clonotype originated in a young woman in good health. The CDR3 loop is CASSLYGYSGAWEYF. Here the CDR3 DNA reads TGCGCCAGCAGCTTGTACGGGTATAGCGGGGCATGGGAGTACTTC.